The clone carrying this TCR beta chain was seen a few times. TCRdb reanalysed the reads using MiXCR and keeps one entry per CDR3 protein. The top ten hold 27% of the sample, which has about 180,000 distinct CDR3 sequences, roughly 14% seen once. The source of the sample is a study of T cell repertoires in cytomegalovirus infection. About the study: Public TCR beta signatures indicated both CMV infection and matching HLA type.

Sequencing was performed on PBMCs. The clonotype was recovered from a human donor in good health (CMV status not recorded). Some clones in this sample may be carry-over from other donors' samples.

CDR3 loop: CSVSKTGANVLTF. The CDR3 nucleotides are TGCAGCGTTAGTAAGACTGGGGCCAACGTCCTGACTTTC. The chain carries TRBV29-1 and TRBJ2-6; D is unclear. V lost 5 bases and J lost 2, with 7 bases in between. The germline V gene has CDR1 SQVTM and CDR2 ANQGSEA. This CDR3 contains 13 residues. The full variable domain, rest sourced from reference TRBV29-1 and TRBJ2-6, is SAVISQKPSRDICQRGTSLTIQCQVDSQVTMMFWYRQQPGQSLTLIATANQGSEATYESGFVIDKFPISRPNLTFSTLTVSNMSPEDSSIYLCSVSKTGANVLTFGAGSRLTVL.